The clone carrying this TCR beta chain has ten or more counts. Its antigen is not known. This sample stems from a study of read filtering for tumor transcriptome and immune sequencing. Study details: Patients were 17 to 20 male and around 15 female, mean age about 65 years, range about 47 to 85. R-ISS stage counts were about 8 for I, around 17 for II, about seven for III. Study results and caveats: This fraction held mixed bone marrow immune cells after CD138-negative sorting.

The library was built from about 400 ng RNA with molecular barcoded adaptors for alpha/delta and beta/gamma chains. Each CDR3 protein gets one entry after TCRdb re-called the reads with MiXCR. The sample lists 25,000 or so distinct CDR3 sequences, roughly 19% seen once, with 15% to 20% in the top ten. CDR1 MNHEY and CDR2 SMNVEV come from the germline V gene (reference sequence). The CDR3 is 12 residues long. V was clipped by 8 bases and J by 9 bases, with 14 bases between them. The chain has TRBV27 and TRBJ1-5; D is unclear. The sample consisted of a population of CD138-negative cells sorted from bone marrow. This TCR derives from a donor aged 40 or older with multiple myeloma. This CDR3 is CASGLPLGPQHF. As DNA, the CDR3 is TGTGCCAGCGGCCTCCCCCTGGGGCCCCAGCATTTT.